Presented here are 25 T cell receptor beta chains from one specimen sequenced in a study of T cell repertoires in cytomegalovirus infection (dated by TCRdb to the late 2010s). TCRdb records Illumina HiSeq 1500 as the sequencer. The public reads were run again by TCRdb, first through fastp at Q25 and then through MiXCR, and only productive beta chains were kept. Here each entry gathers all rows of one CDR3 protein and keeps the most common genes and DNA. The sample yields 100,000 or so distinct CDR3 sequences; roughly a quarter were counted once. Roughly two fifths of the sample belongs to the ten largest clones. Sequenced material: CD8+ T cells from PBMCs. All receptors come from a human donor in good health (CMV status not recorded). Some clones in this sample may be carry-over from other donors' samples.

V is TRBV29-1 and J is TRBJ2-7; D is perhaps TRBD2 (6 bases). Per the germline V gene, CDR1 is SQVTM and CDR2 is ANQGSEA. The CDR3 contains 12 residues. With 3 bases removed from V and 1 base from J, the gap between germline ends came to 7 bases. The DNA of the CDR3 is TGCAGCGTTGAGGAGGGATCCTACGAGCAGTACTTC. It translates to CSVEEGSYEQYF.

CDR3 DNA sequence: TGTGCCAGCAGCGAAAGGGGGCGCGACGAGCAGTACTTC. It is translated as CASSERGRDEQYF. This chain joins TRBV9 and TRBJ2-7; 7 bases line up with TRBD1. The CDR3 is made up of 13 amino acids. Per germline, CDR1 SGDLS and CDR2 YYNGEE. The ends lost 3 bases at V and 5 bases at J; junction bases unmatched: 5.

This clonotype was recorded a few times. The CDR3 loop reads CASSLTSGLSSYEQYF. For the CDR3, the DNA is TGTGCCAGCAGCTTGACTAGCGGGTTGAGCTCCTACGAGCAGTACTTC. The chain carries TRBV5-4 and TRBJ2-7, with 9 nucleotides matching TRBD2. Germline CDR1 and CDR2: SGHNT and YYREEE (reference sequence). CDR3 size: 16 residues. V gave up 1 base and J gave up 0 bases; unmatched junction bases: 5.

The sample holds a few counts of this clonotype. The CDR3 protein is CSARDISGQVGDTQYF. In nucleotides, the CDR3 is TGCAGTGCTAGGGATATTAGCGGGCAGGTCGGGGATACGCAGTATTTT. The chain carries TRBV20-1 and TRBJ2-3; 7 bases map to TRBD2. The CDR3 is 16 amino acids. From germline, CDR1 is DFQATT and CDR2 SNEGSKA (reference sequence). V gave up 3 bases and J gave up 6 bases; unmatched junction bases: 15.

This clonotype was observed many times. The chain has TRBV7-2 and TRBJ2-1, with a tentative D call TRBD2 (7 bases). The CDR3 is 16 amino acids. Germline V gene sequence: CDR1 SGHTA, CDR2 FQGNSA. V lost 5 bases and J lost 9, with 23 bases in between. The CDR3, as DNA: TGTGCCAGCAGCCCCCTATTAGGCGGGGGCCCCAGTGAGCAGTTCTTC. Its translation: CASSPLLGGGPSEQFF.

At least ten counts were recorded for this clonotype. The chain uses TRBV7-2 and TRBJ2-7; weak D call: TRBD1 (5 bases). The CDR3 has 12 residues. Germline CDR1 SGHTA, CDR2 FQGNSA. V gave up 5 bases and J gave up 3 bases, with 8 bases separating them. The CDR3 DNA reads as TGTGCCAGCAGCCCAGGGCTCTACGAGCAGTACTTC. Encoded protein: CASSPGLYEQYF. Complete variable domain (other parts from reference TRBV7-2 and TRBJ2-7): GAGVSQSPSNKVTEKGKDVELRCDPISGHTALYWYRQSLGQGLEFLIYFQGNSAPDKSGLPSDRFSAERTGGSVSTLTIQRTQQEDSAVYLCASSPGLYEQYFGPGTRLTVT.

CDR3 loop: CASSLMGGGRGAEAFF. The CDR3 DNA sequence: TGTGCCAGCAGCTTAATGGGAGGGGGCCGGGGGGCTGAAGCTTTCTTT. This chain connects TRBV7-6 to TRBJ1-1; TRBD1 agrees at 7 bases. This CDR3 spans 16 amino acids. The germline V gene has CDR1 SGHVS and CDR2 FNYEAQ. V shed 2 bases, J shed 6 bases, and the junction held 12 bases outside the gene matches.

V is TRBV5-1 and J is TRBJ2-1; D may be TRBD2 (6 bases). The V and J ends lost 3 bases and 7 bases respectively, with 20 bases between them. This CDR3 is built from 16 residues. Germline V gene data show CDR1 as SGHRS and CDR2 as YFSETQ. CDR3 sequence: CASSSSYGGVENEQFF. The CDR3 nucleotides read TGCGCCAGCAGCTCCTCCTACGGCGGGGTAGAGAATGAGCAGTTCTTC.

This clonotype was seen repeatedly, ten times or more. The gene calls are TRBV7-8 and TRBJ1-1; no clear D gene. The CDR3 sequence is 11 residues long. V was cut by 1 base and J by 11 bases, with 8 bases left in between. The germline V gene has CDR1 SGHVS and CDR2 FQNEAQ. CDR3 loop: CASSLEEVAFF. CDR3 bases: TGTGCCAGCAGCTTAGAAGAGGTGGCTTTCTTT.

In regard to this clonotype: A much larger clone is a single base away; this may be a read error. The chain uses TRBV7-2 and TRBJ1-1; D is uncertain. V lost 7 bases to trimming and J lost 0 bases, with 15 bases between them. Germline assignment: CDR1 SGHTA and CDR2 FQGNSA. The CDR3 consists of 15 residues. The chain's CDR3 is CASTKGGTLNTEAFF. The CDR3 coding sequence is TGTGCCAGCACTAAAGGAGGAACTCTGAACACTGAAGCTTTCTTT.

The rearrangement joins TRBV19 to TRBJ2-1, with D uncertain. The CDR3 length is 15 residues. Germline V CDR1 and CDR2: LNHDA, SQIVND (reference sequence). The V end lost 9 bases, the J end lost 7 bases, and 22 bases lay between the germline ends. CDR3 sequence: CASRSLPLVWNEQFF. The CDR3 coding sequence is TGTGCCAGCAGATCCCTCCCCTTAGTATGGAATGAGCAGTTCTTC.

This clonotype was observed a handful of times. V is TRBV7-2 and J is TRBJ2-7, with TRBD2 as a possible D gene (6 bases). Trimming stripped 1 base from V and 2 bases from J, with 21 bases between. The germline V gene encodes CDR1 SGHTA and CDR2 FQGNSA. The CDR3 runs to 18 residues. The DNA of the CDR3 is TGTGCCAGCAGCTTAGATACCTCTGGCCCGGGGGTGGCCTACGAGCAGTACTTC. Translation: CASSLDTSGPGVAYEQYF. The full variable domain, its missing parts supplied by reference TRBV7-2 and TRBJ2-7, is GAGVSQSPSNKVTEKGKDVELRCDPISGHTALYWYRQSLGQGLEFLIYFQGNSAPDKSGLPSDRFSAERTGGSVSTLTIQRTQQEDSAVYLCASSLDTSGPGVAYEQYFGPGTRLTVT.

There are many counts of this clonotype. This chain uses TRBV28 with TRBJ2-2, with a possible D match to TRBD2 (6 bases). V was clipped by 1 base and J by 2 bases, with 8 bases between them. This CDR3 has 15 residues. Per the germline V gene, CDR1 is MDHEN and CDR2 is SYDVKM. For the CDR3, the DNA is TGTGCCAGCAGTTTATCCGGGACTAACACCGGGGAGCTGTTTTTT. Translation gives CASSLSGTNTGELFF.

The chain links TRBV6-2 or TRBV6-3 to TRBJ2-1; unclear D gene. This CDR3 region has 14 residues. Germline CDR1 reads MNHEY; CDR2 reads SVGEGT. V gave up 3 bases and J gave up 5 bases, with 11 bases separating them. The CDR3, as DNA: TGTGCCAGCAGTTATTCATTTCCCCACAATGAGCAGTTCTTC. It is translated as CASSYSFPHNEQFF.

As regards this clonotype: A read error is possible here, since a much larger clone lies one base away. The chain joins TRBV7-4 to TRBJ2-4; D might be TRBD1 or TRBD2, each matching 5 bases. CDR3 length: 19 residues. The germline CDR1 and CDR2 sequences are SGHVT and SQSDAQ. The CDR3 loop is CPSSFIRDSGTGTKNIQYF. The CDR3 DNA sequence: TGTCCCAGCAGCTTTATCAGGGATTCAGGGACGGGGACCAAAAACATTCAGTACTTC.

The chain combines TRBV19 with TRBJ1-6, with 7 bases fitting TRBD1. CDR3 size: 18 residues. In germline, CDR1 is LNHDA, CDR2 SQIVND (reference sequence). V gave up 6 bases and J gave up 10 bases; unmatched junction bases: 21. The CDR3 DNA reads TGTGCCAGTAGCAGGACTGGGGCCACCGGGACAGCGGAATCACCCCTCCACTTT. The encoded protein is CASSRTGATGTAESPLHF.

V and J are TRBV7-3 and TRBJ2-5; D is perhaps TRBD2 (7 bases). This CDR3 is built from 18 residues. Trimming cost V 5 bases and J 3 bases, with 25 bases left between them. Germline V lookup: CDR1 SGHTA, CDR2 FQGTGA. The CDR3 nucleotides are TGTGCCAGCAGCAACGGGGGGCCGGGAGGTATGGGAGAAGAGACCCAGTACTTC. Encoded protein: CASSNGGPGGMGEETQYF.

The chain recombines TRBV7-4 with TRBJ2-6; TRBD1 is a possible D gene (6 bases). The CDR3 spans 20 residues. V was shortened by 3 bases and J by 1 base, with 22 bases between the two germline ends. Germline V gene sequence: CDR1 SGHVT, CDR2 SQSDAQ. CDR3 DNA sequence: TGTGCCAGCAGCTTTTGGGGTTTCAACAGGGAGCGGTCTGGGGCCAACGTCCTGACTTTC. Its protein product is CASSFWGFNRERSGANVLTF.

The genes are TRBV15 and TRBJ2-7; 7 nucleotides agree with TRBD2. CDR3 length: 15 amino acids. Germline V gives CDR1 LNHNV, CDR2 YYDKDF (reference sequence). V trimming: 0 bases; J trimming: 6 bases; junction bases outside the gene matches: 8. The CDR3 bases are TGTGCCACCAGCAGAGATCGCGCGGGAGTCCGCGAGCAGTACTTC. It specifies CATSRDRAGVREQYF.

This clonotype turned up a few times. The genes are TRBV5-6 and TRBJ2-3; 11 nucleotides align to TRBD2. CDR3 length equals 19 residues. Per germline, CDR1 SGHDT and CDR2 YYEEEE. The V segment lost 1 base and the J segment 3 bases; nucleotides outside the gene matches: 13. DNA of the CDR3: TGTGCCAGCAGCTTGAGTAGCGGGGGGGCCGTATACTCTACAGATACGCAGTATTTT. Translation: CASSLSSGGAVYSTDTQYF.

This clonotype was detected only a few times. The genes are TRBV7-6 and TRBJ1-2; no clear D. Germline V gene sequence: CDR1 SGHVS, CDR2 FNYEAQ. CDR3 length: 12 residues. Between the trimmed V and J ends, which lost 2 bases and 6 bases, there was a span of 7 bases. CDR3 nucleotides: TGTGCCAGCAGCTTAAATATCGATGGCTACACCTTC. Translation: CASSLNIDGYTF.

This chain uses TRBV20-1 with TRBJ1-2, with D tentatively TRBD1 (6 bases). Per the germline V gene, CDR1 is DFQATT and CDR2 is SNEGSKA (reference sequence). The CDR3 sequence is 16 residues long. The germline V and J ends were trimmed by 0 bases and 1 base, with 15 bases remaining between them. The CDR3 bases are TGCAGTGCTAGAGATCCCCAGGGGCCTATTAACTATGGCTACACCTTC. This translates into CSARDPQGPINYGYTF.

The rearrangement links TRBV11-2 to TRBJ2-7; 9 positions agree with TRBD2. The CDR3 extends over 14 amino acids. Germline V gene lookup returns CDR1 SGHAT and CDR2 FQNNGV. The V gene end was trimmed by 5 bases and the J gene end by 3 bases; junction bases not matched to a gene: 5. The CDR3 DNA reads as TGTGCCAGCAGCCTGAGCGGGGGGAACTACGAGCAGTACTTC. This sequence encodes CASSLSGGNYEQYF.

The chain links TRBV29-1 to TRBJ1-2, with D unresolved. The V end lost 0 bases, the J end lost 6 bases, and 5 bases lay between the germline ends. This CDR3 comprises 11 residues. Germline V CDR1 and CDR2: SQVTM, ANQGSEA. The CDR3 DNA reads TGCAGCGTTGAAGAGCGTGATGGCTACACCTTC. Its translation is CSVEERDGYTF.

The V call is TRBV28, the J call TRBJ1-2, with a tentative D call TRBD1 (5 bases). V lost 1 base, J lost 6 bases, and 9 bases lay in between. The germline V gene has CDR1 MDHEN and CDR2 SYDVKM. There are 13 residues in the CDR3. CDR3 protein: CASSLSGIDGYTF. In DNA, the CDR3 is TGTGCCAGCAGTTTATCAGGGATCGATGGCTACACCTTC.